These 24 T cell receptor beta chains originate from one sample sequenced in a study of blood T cells in healthy people across ages. Through a sample-barcoded 5' primer and a J-beta primer mix, a second PCR was run for roughly 7 to 12 cycles. TCRdb called the 5' RACE reads again in MiXCR, with one record for every CDR3 protein. The sample records approximately 800,000 distinct CDR3 sequences, 40% to 65% being singletons. Sequencing was done on a sample of blood. The receptor set was obtained from a man older than 75 in good health.

This clonotype was detected only a few times. This sequence joins TRBV20-1 and TRBJ2-7; TRBD1 agrees at 7 bases. V dropped 1 base and J dropped 3; count of bases not matched to a gene: 3. Germline V gene data show CDR1 as DFQATT and CDR2 as SNEGSKA (reference sequence). The CDR3 contains 13 residues. CDR3 residues: CSARVAGGYEQYF. DNA of the CDR3: TGCAGTGCTAGAGTGGCAGGGGGCTACGAGCAGTACTTC.

The chain joins TRBV29-1 to TRBJ2-1; D is unclear. V was trimmed by 5 bases and J by 4 bases, leaving 12 bases between them. The CDR3 is 13 amino acids. CDR1 and CDR2 from the germline V gene are SQVTM and ANQGSEA. The CDR3 sequence: CSVPRYGYNEQFF. CDR3 coding DNA: TGCAGCGTTCCCCGTTACGGGTACAATGAGCAGTTCTTC.

This sequence joins TRBV29-1 and TRBJ2-4, with D perhaps matching TRBD2 (5 bases). This CDR3 has 14 residues. In germline, CDR1 is SQVTM, CDR2 ANQGSEA. V was clipped by 4 bases and J by 0 bases, with 10 bases between them. As DNA, the CDR3 is TGCAGCGTTGCATGGGAGATAGCCAAAAACATTCAGTACTTC. It translates to CSVAWEIAKNIQYF.

The chain couples TRBV10-3 to TRBJ2-3; the match to TRBD2 covers 9 bases. J was trimmed by 1 base and V by 8 bases; bases with no gene match: 10. This CDR3 region has 16 residues. The V gene's germline CDR1 is ENHRY and CDR2 SYGVKD. The CDR3 bases are TGTGCCATCCTAATCAGGCGGGAGGGAGGCACAGATACGCAGTATTTT. Its translation is CAILIRREGGTDTQYF.

This clonotype was observed a handful of times. V gene TRBV29-1 combines with J gene TRBJ2-5; the match to TRBD1 covers 9 bases. Trimming took 1 base from V and 3 from J; bases not matched to a gene: 0. The CDR3 spans 13 residues. Germline values: CDR1 SQVTM, CDR2 ANQGSEA. CDR3 amino acids: CSVEGDREETQYF. The CDR3 nucleotides read TGCAGCGTTGAAGGGGACAGGGAAGAGACCCAGTACTTC. Together with reference TRBV29-1 and TRBJ2-5, the CDR3 gives the full variable domain: SAVISQKPSRDICQRGTSLTIQCQVDSQVTMMFWYRQQPGQSLTLIATANQGSEATYESGFVIDKFPISRPNLTFSTLTVSNMSPEDSSIYLCSVEGDREETQYFGPGTRLLVL.

This clonotype came up a few times. The V and J genes are TRBV24-1 and TRBJ2-3; TRBD2 matches at 7 bases. Unmatched junction bases numbered 9, after V lost 6 bases and J lost 4 bases. The CDR3 contains 15 residues. CDR1 KGHDR and CDR2 SFDVKD come from the germline V gene. The CDR3 sequence: CATSLAGAVADTQYF. CDR3 sequence (DNA): TGTGCCACCAGTCTGGCGGGAGCGGTAGCAGATACGCAGTATTTT.

This chain connects TRBV20-1 to TRBJ2-1, with TRBD1 identical over 10 bases. The V gene end was trimmed by 5 bases and the J gene end by 5 bases; junction bases not matched to a gene: 9. This CDR3 is 15 amino acids long. CDR1 DFQATT and CDR2 SNEGSKA come from the germline V gene (reference sequence). The CDR3 DNA is TGCAGTGCTTACGACCGGGACAGGGGAAACAATGAGCAGTTCTTC. Its translation: CSAYDRDRGNNEQFF.

The rearrangement links TRBV20-1 to TRBJ2-1, with D perhaps matching TRBD1 or TRBD2 (5 bases each). The CDR3 sequence is 14 residues long. Germline CDR1 DFQATT, CDR2 SNEGSKA (reference sequence). V was cut by 6 bases and J by 0 bases, with 12 bases left in between. The CDR3 coding sequence is TGCAGTGCCATGACGGGGCGCTCCTACAATGAGCAGTTCTTC. Amino acids: CSAMTGRSYNEQFF.

The rearrangement uses TRBV10-3 and TRBJ2-1; D remains unclear. The V gene lost 6 bases and the J gene lost 6 bases, with 12 bases spanning the gap. CDR1 and CDR2 (germline): ENHRY, SYGVKD. This CDR3 has 13 amino acids. The CDR3 sequence is CAISRDPGNEQFF. Written as DNA, the CDR3 is TGTGCCATCAGCCGAGACCCGGGCAATGAGCAGTTCTTC.

The chain is built from TRBV6-1 and TRBJ2-6; D gene unclear. CDR1 is MNHNS, CDR2 SASEGT, per germline. The CDR3 is made up of 15 amino acids. V was cut by 6 bases and J by 4 bases, with 13 bases left in between. CDR3 DNA sequence: TGTGCCAGCAGCCCCTCGACCGTCGGGGCCAACGTCCTGACTTTC. Its translation: CASSPSTVGANVLTF.

This sequence joins TRBV6-6 and TRBJ2-3; D is perhaps TRBD1 or TRBD2 (6 bases each). The V end lost 0 bases, the J end lost 14 bases, and 24 bases lay between the germline ends. The CDR3 has 16 residues. The germline CDR1 and CDR2 sequences are MNHNY and SVGAGI (reference sequence). CDR3 loop: CASSYSDSGQHRYAYF. DNA for the CDR3: TGTGCCAGCAGTTACTCGGATAGCGGACAGCACAGATACGCGTATTTT.

This CDR3 is CASSGFQRAYNEQYF. The CDR3 region has the DNA TGTGCCAGCAGCGGTTTCCAGAGGGCCTACAATGAGCAGTACTTC. The chain is built from TRBV9 and TRBJ2-4, with D perhaps TRBD2 (5 bases). The ends were cut back, 3 bases at V and 13 bases at J, with 23 bases in the middle. The germline V gene encodes CDR1 SGDLS and CDR2 YYNGEE. The CDR3 spans 15 residues.

This clonotype was seen just once. An end of the junction differs from the germline gene, which may be a read error. This CDR3 reads CASTPGLAGSGAKTIQYF. The CDR3 DNA sequence: TGTGCCAGCACGCCGGGACTAGCGGGATCGGGCGCCAAAACCATTCAGTACTTC. The chain has TRBV6-2 or TRBV6-3 and TRBJ2-4; 13 positions match TRBD2. Germline values: CDR1 MNHEY, CDR2 SVGEGT. This CDR3 comprises 18 residues.

The rearrangement joins TRBV29-1 to TRBJ2-3; 11 nucleotides agree with TRBD1. J gave up 2 bases and V 0 bases, and 10 bases lay outside the gene matches. This CDR3 contains 18 residues. Germline CDR1 SQVTM, CDR2 ANQGSEA. The CDR3 spells CSVEDPGTGGLNTDTQYF. The CDR3 DNA follows: TGCAGCGTTGAAGACCCCGGGACAGGGGGGCTAAACACAGATACGCAGTATTTT.

The chain links TRBV20-1 to TRBJ2-3; TRBD2 agrees at 10 bases. Germline V gene data show CDR1 as DFQATT and CDR2 as SNEGSKA (reference sequence). Unmatched junction bases numbered 11, after V lost 3 bases and J lost 8 bases. The CDR3 is made up of 15 amino acids. The CDR3 DNA reads as TGCAGTGCTAGTCCCCTAGCGGGAGTATCGGGTACGCAGTATTTT. Translation: CSASPLAGVSGTQYF.

This rearrangement joins TRBV3-1 to TRBJ2-4; the match to TRBD1 covers 12 bases. The trim removed 1 base at V and 4 bases at J, leaving 2 bases unmatched. Germline CDR1 is LGHDT and CDR2 is YNNKEL (reference sequence). The CDR3 has 16 amino acids. The CDR3 DNA follows: TGTGCCAGCAGCCAAGGGGACAGGGGGCCAAAAAACATTCAGTACTTC. Translation gives CASSQGDRGPKNIQYF. Combining the CDR3 with reference TRBV3-1 and TRBJ2-4 gives the whole variable domain DTAVSQTPKYLVTQMGNDKSIKCEQNLGHDTMYWYKQDSKKFLKIMFSYNNKELIINETVPNRFSPKSPDKAHLNLHINSLELGDSAVYFCASSQGDRGPKNIQYFGAGTRLSVL.

This clonotype was observed many times. The V gene is TRBV6-5, the J gene TRBJ2-7; TRBD1 aligns across 9 bases. This CDR3 has 16 amino acids. The ends lost 0 bases at V and 7 bases at J; junction bases unmatched: 10. The germline CDR1 and CDR2 sequences are MNHEY and SVGAGI. The CDR3, as DNA: TGTGCCAGCAGTTACTCCTCCGGGACAGGGTCGAGGGAGCAGTACTTC. Amino acids: CASSYSSGTGSREQYF.

As DNA, the CDR3 is TGTGCCAGCAGTGAAGCCGCAAGGAACATTCAGTACTTC. As protein: CASSEAARNIQYF. This chain connects TRBV6-1 to TRBJ2-4, with unresolved D. Trimming took 0 bases from V and 7 from J, leaving 7 bases between them. CDR3 size: 13 residues. In germline, CDR1 is MNHNS, CDR2 SASEGT.

The chain is built from TRBV3-1 and TRBJ1-1, with D maybe TRBD1 (5 bases). This CDR3 is 13 amino acids long. Trimming took off 5 bases at V and 1 base at J, with 8 bases between the two ends. Germline V gives CDR1 LGHDT, CDR2 YNNKEL (reference sequence). DNA of the CDR3: TGTGCCAGCAGCTTCGACAGGAACACTGAAGCTTTCTTT. It yields the protein CASSFDRNTEAFF.

This chain joins TRBV7-9 and TRBJ2-1; possibly TRBD2 for D (6 bases). The CDR3 has 14 amino acids. Germline V gene sequence: CDR1 SEHNR, CDR2 FQNEAQ (reference sequence). Trimming took off 5 bases at V and 2 bases at J, with 10 bases between the two ends. The CDR3 protein is CASSGREAYNEQFF. CDR3 coding DNA: TGTGCCAGCAGCGGGCGGGAAGCCTACAATGAGCAGTTCTTC. Combining the CDR3 with reference TRBV7-9 and TRBJ2-1 gives the whole variable domain DTGVSQNPRHKITKRGQNVTFRCDPISEHNRLYWYRQTLGQGPEFLTYFQNEAQLEKSRLLSDRFSAERPKGSFSTLEIQRTEQGDSAMYLCASSGREAYNEQFFGPGTRLTVL.

The chain recombines TRBV29-1 with TRBJ2-5; the D gene is possibly TRBD2 (6 bases). The CDR3 has 12 residues. V was pared by 5 bases and J by 5 bases, with 12 bases between. Germline assignment: CDR1 SQVTM and CDR2 ANQGSEA. The CDR3 DNA follows: TGCAGCGTTTCCACGGGGGTGGAGACCCAGTACTTC. Amino acid sequence: CSVSTGVETQYF.

This clonotype was recorded a few times. The chain uses TRBV29-1 and TRBJ2-5, with 8 bases that match TRBD2. CDR1 is SQVTM and CDR2 is ANQGSEA in the germline V gene. The CDR3 is made up of 12 amino acids. V lost 6 bases to trimming and J lost 3 bases; unmatched junction nucleotides: 3. The CDR3 DNA reads as TGCAGCGTCCTGCGGGGGGAAGAGACCCAGTACTTC. This codes for CSVLRGEETQYF. The variable domain in full, completed from reference TRBV29-1 and TRBJ2-5, reads SAVISQKPSRDICQRGTSLTIQCQVDSQVTMMFWYRQQPGQSLTLIATANQGSEATYESGFVIDKFPISRPNLTFSTLTVSNMSPEDSSIYLCSVLRGEETQYFGPGTRLLVL.

Concerning this clonotype itself: At one boundary the junction diverges from the germline segment, which might be a read error. The chain combines TRBV27 with TRBJ2-2; D remains ambiguous. Germline loops: CDR1 MNHEY, CDR2 SMNVEV (reference sequence). The CDR3 length is 13 residues. CDR3 DNA: TGTACCAGCAGTTTACTAAACACCGGGGAGCTGTTTTTT. The encoded protein is CTSSLLNTGELFF.

With regard to this clonotype: Possible read error: a much larger clone is one base away. The rearrangement links TRBV20-1 to TRBJ1-1, with TRBD1 matching over 7 bases. CDR3 length equals 13 residues. V gave up 1 base and J gave up 1 base; unmatched junction bases: 0. CDR1 is DFQATT, CDR2 SNEGSKA, per germline (reference sequence). For the CDR3, the DNA is TGCAGTGCTAGAGGGACAGGGAACACTGAAGCTTTCTTT. This codes for CSARGTGNTEAFF.